Listed below are T cell receptor beta chains from one sample, sequenced in a study of blood T cell repertoires in COVID-19. Assay: immunoSEQ multiplex PCR; the TCRdb copy retains only in-frame clones and omits some. The sample lists more than 95,000 clones; 90% to 95% were seen once. The material sequenced was peripheral blood. Receptors were obtained from a man in his fifties with COVID-19, enrolled during active disease. CDR3s include the opening cysteine and the closing phenylalanine or tryptophan. The order of the fields is V gene, clone size, D gene, J gene, CDR3 DNA, CDR3 protein. The D gene is left open where the match is weak. Only part of the rows carry a size: once, few, many, or a class if the clone is expanded.

v_gene: TRBV19; abundance: NA; d_gene: NA; j_gene: TRBJ1-4; CDR3nt: TGTGCCAGTAGTATAAGGGGCCGGGAAAAACTGTTTTTT; CDR3aa: CASSIRGREKLFF
v_gene: TRBV11-2; abundance: NA; d_gene: TRBD2; j_gene: TRBJ2-1; CDR3nt: TGTGCCAGCAGCTTTGGAACTAGCGGGAGAACCTCCAATGAGCAGTTCTTC; CDR3aa: CASSFGTSGRTSNEQFF
v_gene: TRBV30; abundance: NA; d_gene: TRBD1; j_gene: TRBJ1-4; CDR3nt: TGTGCCTGGTCATCCGGGACAGGTTACAGTTCGATTTTT; CDR3aa: CAWSSGTGYSSIF
v_gene: TRBV6-5; abundance: NA; d_gene: TRBD1; j_gene: TRBJ2-7; CDR3nt: TGTGCCAGCAGACAGACAGGGGCTAGCGACGAGCAGTACTTC; CDR3aa: CASRQTGASDEQYF
v_gene: TRBV2; abundance: few; d_gene: NA; j_gene: TRBJ1-2; CDR3nt: TGTGCCAGCAAAGGACACCCGCCGAGCTACACCTTC; CDR3aa: CASKGHPPSYTF
v_gene: TRBV11-3; abundance: NA; d_gene: TRBD1; j_gene: TRBJ2-2; CDR3nt: TGTGCCAGCAGCCGTACAGGGGACACCGGGGAGCTGTTTTTT; CDR3aa: CASSRTGDTGELFF
v_gene: TRBV3-1/TRBV3-2; abundance: NA; d_gene: NA; j_gene: TRBJ1-1; CDR3nt: TGTGCCAGCAGCCACCCCCCGGGGAGCGTCGGCACTGAAGCTTTCTTT; CDR3aa: CASSHPPGSVGTEAFF
v_gene: TRBV9; abundance: NA; d_gene: NA; j_gene: TRBJ1-2; CDR3nt: TGTGCCAGCAGCGTAGGCCCCCCGGGGAACTATGGCTACACCTTC; CDR3aa: CASSVGPPGNYGYTF
v_gene: TRBV5-4; abundance: once; d_gene: TRBD2; j_gene: TRBJ2-3; CDR3nt: TGTGCCAGCAGCTTAGGGGGACTAGCGGATTTTACAGATACGCAGTATTTT; CDR3aa: CASSLGGLADFTDTQYF
v_gene: TRBV19; abundance: few; d_gene: NA; j_gene: TRBJ1-5; CDR3nt: TGTGCCAGTAGTATCGGGAATCAGCCCCAGCATTTT; CDR3aa: CASSIGNQPQHF
v_gene: TRBV3-1/TRBV3-2; abundance: NA; d_gene: NA; j_gene: TRBJ2-2; CDR3nt: TGTGCCAGCAGCCAAGCCGGACTAAACGAACGGACCGGGGAGCTGTTTTTT; CDR3aa: CASSQAGLNERTGELFF
v_gene: TRBV5-1; abundance: NA; d_gene: TRBD1; j_gene: TRBJ2-1; CDR3nt: TGCGCCAGCAGCTTGGGACAGGGCAGCAATGAGCAGTTCTTC; CDR3aa: CASSLGQGSNEQFF
v_gene: TRBV28; abundance: NA; d_gene: TRBD1; j_gene: TRBJ2-4; CDR3nt: TGTGCCAGCAGTTTGCCAACAGGGGGCAAGAAAAACATTCAGTACTTC; CDR3aa: CASSLPTGGKKNIQYF
v_gene: TRBV21-1; abundance: NA; d_gene: NA; j_gene: TRBJ2-1; CDR3nt: TGTGCCAGCAGCCGGCCTACGGACAGGGTTGAGGTGGATGAGCAGTTCTTC; CDR3aa: CASSRPTDRVEVDEQFF
v_gene: TRBV28; abundance: NA; d_gene: TRBD2; j_gene: TRBJ2-3; CDR3nt: TGTGCCAGCAGTCCGGGACTAGCGGGAGCCGATACGCAGTATTTT; CDR3aa: CASSPGLAGADTQYF
v_gene: TRBV7-2; abundance: NA; d_gene: TRBD2; j_gene: TRBJ2-1; CDR3nt: TGTGCCAGCAGCCCTACCCACACTAGCGGGGGTGACAATGAGCAGTTCTTC; CDR3aa: CASSPTHTSGGDNEQFF
v_gene: TRBV28; abundance: NA; d_gene: NA; j_gene: TRBJ2-5; CDR3nt: TGTGCCAGCAGTTACCCCTCGGGATTATCGGAGACCCAGTACTTC; CDR3aa: CASSYPSGLSETQYF
v_gene: TRBV6-6; abundance: once; d_gene: NA; j_gene: TRBJ2-3; CDR3nt: TGTGCCAGCAGACAGTTAGATACGCAGTATTTT; CDR3aa: CASRQLDTQYF
v_gene: TRBV5-4; abundance: NA; d_gene: NA; j_gene: TRBJ1-5; CDR3nt: TGTGCCAGCAGCTTGGGCAGAAATCAGCCCCAGCATTTT; CDR3aa: CASSLGRNQPQHF
v_gene: TRBV29-1; abundance: NA; d_gene: NA; j_gene: TRBJ2-7; CDR3nt: TGCAGCGTACGATTAGGAGCCTACGAGCAGTACTTC; CDR3aa: CSVRLGAYEQYF
v_gene: TRBV2; abundance: NA; d_gene: NA; j_gene: TRBJ2-1; CDR3nt: TGTGCCAGCAGTGAAGGTAGCAATGAGCAGTTCTTC; CDR3aa: CASSEGSNEQFF
v_gene: TRBV7-8; abundance: once; d_gene: TRBD2; j_gene: TRBJ2-7; CDR3nt: TGTGCCAGCAGCTTCGGGGCGGTAGCGGGAGGGCCGTGGTACGAGCAGTACTTC; CDR3aa: CASSFGAVAGGPWYEQYF
v_gene: TRBV5-1; abundance: NA; d_gene: TRBD2; j_gene: TRBJ2-7; CDR3nt: TGCGCCAGCAGCTGGGCCGGCGGGAGCTCCTACGAGCAGTACTTC; CDR3aa: CASSWAGGSSYEQYF
v_gene: TRBV7-2; abundance: NA; d_gene: NA; j_gene: TRBJ2-3; CDR3nt: TGTGCCAGCAGCCAACAGGCTAGCACAGATACGCAGTATTTT; CDR3aa: CASSQQASTDTQYF
v_gene: TRBV15; abundance: NA; d_gene: NA; j_gene: TRBJ1-1; CDR3nt: TGTGCCACCAGCAGAAGAGGTCGGGAAGAAGCTTTCTTT; CDR3aa: CATSRRGREEAFF
v_gene: TRBV18; abundance: NA; d_gene: TRBD2; j_gene: TRBJ2-2; CDR3nt: TGTGCCAGCTCACCAATGATAGCGGGAGATCCCGGGGAGCTGTTTTTT; CDR3aa: CASSPMIAGDPGELFF
v_gene: TRBV7-2; abundance: NA; d_gene: TRBD1; j_gene: TRBJ1-1; CDR3nt: TGTGCCAGCAGCGTCGGACAGGGCCTAGGCACTTTCTTT; CDR3aa: CASSVGQGLGTFF
v_gene: TRBV24-1; abundance: NA; d_gene: NA; j_gene: TRBJ1-2; CDR3nt: TGTGCCACCAGTGACCCTGGGAGAAACTATGGCTACACCTTC; CDR3aa: CATSDPGRNYGYTF
v_gene: TRBV7-2; abundance: NA; d_gene: TRBD1; j_gene: TRBJ1-6; CDR3nt: TGTGCCAGCAGACAAGGGACAGTTGGGAATTCACCCCTCCACTTT; CDR3aa: CASRQGTVGNSPLHF
v_gene: TRBV7-2; abundance: NA; d_gene: NA; j_gene: TRBJ2-2; CDR3nt: TGTGCCAGCAGCCCCCCTACGGGTCAGAACACCGGGGAGCTGTTTTTT; CDR3aa: CASSPPTGQNTGELFF
v_gene: TRBV11-2; abundance: NA; d_gene: TRBD1; j_gene: TRBJ2-1; CDR3nt: TGTGCCAGCAGCCTCCGGGACAGGGGAATTAGGGATGAGCAGTTCTTC; CDR3aa: CASSLRDRGIRDEQFF
v_gene: TRBV6-2/TRBV6-3; abundance: NA; d_gene: NA; j_gene: TRBJ1-5; CDR3nt: TGTGCCAGCAGTTCTGGCAATCAGCCCCAGCATTTT; CDR3aa: CASSSGNQPQHF
v_gene: TRBV5-1; abundance: NA; d_gene: NA; j_gene: TRBJ1-2; CDR3nt: TGCGCCAGCAGCTTGGAAGCAGGCTACTATGGCTACACCTTC; CDR3aa: CASSLEAGYYGYTF
v_gene: TRBV9; abundance: NA; d_gene: NA; j_gene: TRBJ2-5; CDR3nt: TGTGCCAGCAGCGTAGGCAGGGTCCAAGAGACCCAGTACTTC; CDR3aa: CASSVGRVQETQYF
v_gene: TRBV18; abundance: NA; d_gene: TRBD1; j_gene: TRBJ2-3; CDR3nt: TGTGCCAGCTCACCCCGTACAGGGGGCGGCACAGATACGCAGTATTTT; CDR3aa: CASSPRTGGGTDTQYF
v_gene: TRBV3-1/TRBV3-2; abundance: NA; d_gene: NA; j_gene: TRBJ1-4; CDR3nt: TGTGCCAGCAGCCAAGATAACCAGGGTAGGGAAAAACTGTTTTTT; CDR3aa: CASSQDNQGREKLFF
v_gene: TRBV27; abundance: NA; d_gene: TRBD2; j_gene: TRBJ2-3; CDR3nt: TGTGCCAGCAGTTTTTCGGGGGGGACCGGCGCAACTACGCAGTATTTT; CDR3aa: CASSFSGGTGATTQYF
v_gene: TRBV23-1; abundance: NA; d_gene: NA; j_gene: TRBJ1-2; CDR3nt: TGCGCCAGCAGTCAAGGTCCAGGCAGGGAATTCTATGGCTACACCTTC; CDR3aa: CASSQGPGREFYGYTF
v_gene: TRBV9; abundance: NA; d_gene: NA; j_gene: TRBJ1-1; CDR3nt: TGTGCCAGCAGCATAGTGACAGGCGCTGAAGCTTTCTTT; CDR3aa: CASSIVTGAEAFF
v_gene: TRBV7-9; abundance: NA; d_gene: NA; j_gene: TRBJ1-1; CDR3nt: TGTGCCAGCAGCTTCGCAGGGCTGAACACTGAAGCTTTCTTT; CDR3aa: CASSFAGLNTEAFF
v_gene: TRBV4-1; abundance: NA; d_gene: NA; j_gene: TRBJ2-3; CDR3nt: TGCGCCAGCAGCCAAGTGGGTGCGGGGTCTAGCACAGATACGCAGTATTTT; CDR3aa: CASSQVGAGSSTDTQYF
v_gene: TRBV30; abundance: NA; d_gene: TRBD1; j_gene: TRBJ2-7; CDR3nt: TGTGCCTTGGACAGGGGCAAGGGCGAGCAGTACTTC; CDR3aa: CALDRGKGEQYF
v_gene: TRBV9; abundance: NA; d_gene: TRBD2; j_gene: TRBJ2-3; CDR3nt: TGTGCCAGCAGCGCGGGACTAGATCCAGATACGCAGTATTTT; CDR3aa: CASSAGLDPDTQYF
v_gene: TRBV3-1/TRBV3-2; abundance: NA; d_gene: TRBD1; j_gene: TRBJ2-3; CDR3nt: TGTGCCAGCAGCCCGGGACAGGGTGGAGATACGCAGTATTTT; CDR3aa: CASSPGQGGDTQYF
v_gene: TRBV28; abundance: NA; d_gene: TRBD1; j_gene: TRBJ1-1; CDR3nt: TGTGCCAGCAGTCGTGGACAGGGGTGGCAGAACACTGAAGCTTTCTTT; CDR3aa: CASSRGQGWQNTEAFF
v_gene: TRBV6-6; abundance: NA; d_gene: NA; j_gene: TRBJ1-3; CDR3nt: TGTGCCAGCAGGTTGGAGGGGAACTCTGGAAACACCATATATTTT; CDR3aa: CASRLEGNSGNTIYF
v_gene: TRBV18; abundance: NA; d_gene: TRBD2; j_gene: TRBJ2-2; CDR3nt: TGTGCCAGCTCACCGGCTAGCGGAGGGAACACCGGGGAGCTGTTTTTT; CDR3aa: CASSPASGGNTGELFF
v_gene: TRBV5-6; abundance: NA; d_gene: NA; j_gene: TRBJ1-2; CDR3nt: TGTGCCAGCAGCTTGGGTGGTCCCAGGGACTACTATGGCTACACCTTC; CDR3aa: CASSLGGPRDYYGYTF
v_gene: TRBV7-2; abundance: NA; d_gene: NA; j_gene: TRBJ1-2; CDR3nt: TGTGCCAGCAGCTTATGGCCCGGGGGATATGGCTACACCTTC; CDR3aa: CASSLWPGGYGYTF
v_gene: TRBV6-2/TRBV6-3; abundance: NA; d_gene: NA; j_gene: TRBJ2-5; CDR3nt: TGTGCCAGCAGTTACCAGGAAGAGACCCAGTACTTC; CDR3aa: CASSYQEETQYF
v_gene: TRBV18; abundance: NA; d_gene: NA; j_gene: TRBJ2-1; CDR3nt: TGTGCCAGCTCACCCCCCCCAGGGGCCACACCATCCTACAATGAGCAGTTCTTC; CDR3aa: CASSPPPGATPSYNEQFF
v_gene: TRBV7-9; abundance: once; d_gene: TRBD1; j_gene: TRBJ2-1; CDR3nt: TGTGCCAGCAGCTTTTCGGGACAGGGTTACAATGAGCAGTTCTTC; CDR3aa: CASSFSGQGYNEQFF
v_gene: TRBV10-3; abundance: NA; d_gene: TRBD1; j_gene: TRBJ1-1; CDR3nt: TGTGCCACGCAAGGGGGACAGCACACTGAAGCTTTCTTT; CDR3aa: CATQGGQHTEAFF
v_gene: TRBV4-2; abundance: NA; d_gene: NA; j_gene: TRBJ2-1; CDR3nt: TGTGCCAGCAGCCAAAGCGCAACCTACAATGAGCAGTTCTTC; CDR3aa: CASSQSATYNEQFF